This T cell receptor (beta chain) was identified during a study of blood T cell repertoires in COVID-19. Study-wide background: Italy, Spain and the United States were the sources of the convalescent and acute COVID-19 samples.

This clone was seen once. CDR1 is LNHDA and CDR2 is SQIVND in the germline V gene (reference sequence). The CDR3 has 19 residues. The V end lost 3 bases, the J end lost 3 bases, and 26 bases lay between the germline ends. The authors' processing: The authors estimated nucleated cell counts from reference gene primer amplification. Libraries were prepared by immunoSEQ multiplex PCR; TCRdb keeps only in-frame clonotypes and omits some of them. Clonal size and the V and J genes are those of that table, whereas D and trimming came from the DNA. This sample has tens of thousands of clones, with around 85% found just once.

The source is a human donor with active COVID-19. The donor label of this sample is uncertain. Sequencing input: peripheral blood. The chain employs TRBV19 and TRBJ2-5; weak D call: TRBD1 (6 bases). Here the CDR3 reads CASSMDSPRSPANEETQYF. CDR3 in DNA: TGTGCCAGTAGTATGGACAGTCCACGCTCCCCCGCGAACGAAGAGACCCAGTACTTC. Combining the CDR3 with reference TRBV19 and TRBJ2-5 gives the whole variable domain DGGITQSPKYLFRKEGQNVTLSCEQNLNHDAMYWYRQDPGQGLRLIYYSQIVNDFQKGDIAEGYSVSREKKESFPLTVTSAQKNPTAFYLCASSMDSPRSPANEETQYFGPGTRLLVL.